The next 14 T cell receptor beta chains were all read from a single sample in a study of spatial heterogeneity in lung cancer. One entry per CDR3 protein results from TCRdb running MiXCR on the 5' RACE reads. Here the sample spans roughly 7,000 distinct CDR3 sequences, roughly 7% being singletons. The time point: sample taken at primary tumor resection. No cell sorting; template was whole RNA from tumor, lung tissue or PBMC. Sequenced here: PBMCs, sampled at surgery. The receptors were sampled from a male donor with early-stage non-small cell lung cancer.

This clonotype has only a few counts. Its ends do not fully match the called genes, so a read error is possible. The library was designed around alpha chains, so this beta chain is a stray read whose abundance carries little weight. The J gene is TRBJ1-6, the V gene TRBV28, with 10 positions matching TRBD1. Per germline, CDR1 MDHEN and CDR2 SYDVKM. The CDR3 contains 17 residues. CDR3 loop: CASSLSQPTGGTSPLSF. CDR3 DNA sequence: TGTGCCAGCAGTTTATCCCAGCCGACAGGGGGCACCTCACCCCTCTCCTTT.

This clonotype was counted at least ten times. This beta chain represents an off-target read in a library built for alpha chains; its size is of limited meaning. J is TRBJ2-1 and V is TRBV5-1, with 9 bases lining up with TRBD1. From germline, CDR1 is SGHRS and CDR2 YFSETQ. This CDR3 is 14 amino acids long. The junction had 5 bases not matched to a gene; V was cut back by 0 bases and J by 10 bases. The CDR3 sequence is CASSLVGTGNEQFF. The CDR3 DNA reads TGCGCCAGCAGCTTGGTAGGGACAGGGAACGAGCAGTTCTTC.

In its sample, this clonotype is medium-sized. For a library built for alpha chains, this beta chain is a stray read; little rests on its size. V and J are TRBV7-9 and TRBJ2-1; tentatively, D is TRBD1 (5 bases). Germline loops: CDR1 SEHNR, CDR2 FQNEAQ (reference sequence). The germline V and J ends were trimmed by 1 base and 8 bases, with 9 bases remaining between them. This CDR3 has 13 residues. The CDR3 DNA reads as TGTGCCAGCAGCTTAGGATGGGGCGATGAGCAGTTCTTC. It is translated as CASSLGWGDEQFF.

This clonotype has a count of ten or more. Within a library made for alpha chains, this beta chain is off target, and its count is uninformative. The chain employs TRBV2 and TRBJ1-5, with 11 bases aligning to TRBD1. The V gene end was trimmed by 6 bases and the J gene end by 5 bases; junction bases not matched to a gene: 9. Germline-derived CDR1 and CDR2 are SNHLY and FYNNEI. CDR3 length: 16 amino acids. This CDR3 is CASSLDRGRGDQPQHF. DNA for the CDR3: TGTGCCAGCAGCCTGGACAGGGGGCGCGGGGATCAGCCCCAGCATTTT.

This clonotype was found many times. This beta chain is a stray sequence in a library constructed for alpha chains; its clone size is not meaningful. This chain connects TRBV30 to TRBJ2-7; 10 bases match TRBD2. Germline CDR1 reads GTSNPN; CDR2 reads SVGIG (reference sequence). Losses at the gene ends were 2 bases for V and 0 bases for J; bases not matched to a gene: 4. The CDR3 length is 15 residues. DNA of the CDR3: TGTGCCTGGAGTCTAGCGGGAGAGTCCTCCTACGAGCAGTACTTC. Its translation is CAWSLAGESSYEQYF.

This clonotype was observed at least ten times. This beta chain lies outside the target of a library built for alpha chains; its clone size means little. V usage is TRBV28 and J usage is TRBJ2-7, with 10 bases fitting TRBD1. Germline CDR1 reads MDHEN; CDR2 reads SYDVKM. V trimming: 1 base; J trimming: 7 bases; junction bases outside the gene matches: 7. The CDR3 spans 15 residues. The CDR3 loop is CASSLLGQGLREQYF. The CDR3 DNA reads TGTGCCAGCAGTTTATTGGGACAGGGGTTACGGGAGCAGTACTTC.

This clonotype was observed at least ten times. This beta chain is off target for a library built for alpha chains, so its abundance means little. DNA for the CDR3: TGTGCCAGCCAAGATCAGGGGTCTTCCTATAATTCACCCCTCCACTTT. Its protein product is CASQDQGSSYNSPLHF. This chain joins TRBV28 and TRBJ1-6; TRBD1 might be the D (6 bases). Per germline, CDR1 MDHEN and CDR2 SYDVKM. V lost 8 bases, J lost 1 base, and 15 bases lay in between. The length of the CDR3 is 16 residues.

There are many counts of this clonotype. This beta chain appears as a stray read in a library generated for alpha chains; its size is not informative. V and J are TRBV30 and TRBJ2-4; D possibly corresponds to TRBD1 (6 bases). The germline V gene encodes CDR1 GTSNPN and CDR2 SVGIG (reference sequence). V was clipped by 0 bases and J by 1 base, with 10 bases between them. This CDR3 contains 15 residues. The CDR3 nucleotides read TGTGCCTGGAGTGTACAGGGAGTCGCCAAAAACATTCAGTACTTC. This sequence encodes CAWSVQGVAKNIQYF. Drawing the rest from reference TRBV30 and TRBJ2-4, the complete variable domain is SQTIHQWPATLVQPVGSPLSLECTVEGTSNPNLYWYRQAAGRGLQLLFYSVGIGQISSEVPQNLSASRPQDRQFILSSKKLLLSDSGFYLCAWSVQGVAKNIQYFGAGTRLSVL.

This clonotype was detected many times. A library prepared for alpha chains yielded this beta chain as an off-target read; its size is of little meaning. This chain connects TRBV5-1 to TRBJ2-2, with D possibly matching TRBD1 (5 bases). With 0 bases removed from V and 0 bases from J, the gap between germline ends came to 6 bases. The V gene's germline CDR1 is SGHRS and CDR2 YFSETQ. CDR3 length equals 15 residues. CDR3 nucleotides: TGCGCCAGCAGCTTGGGACAGACGAACACCGGGGAGCTGTTTTTT. It specifies CASSLGQTNTGELFF.

This clonotype was seen at least ten times. Found in a library prepared for alpha chains, this beta chain is an off-target read, and its abundance has little meaning. The J gene is TRBJ1-5, the V gene TRBV6-1; D is ambiguous. The CDR3 consists of 13 residues. The germline gives CDR1 MNHNS, CDR2 SASEGT. Trimming removed 4 bases at V and 5 bases at J, with 9 bases between. The CDR3 sequence is CASSANPDQPQHF. For the CDR3, the DNA is TGTGCCAGCAGTGCCAACCCTGATCAGCCCCAGCATTTT.

This clonotype occurred many times. As an off-target read in a library built for alpha chains, this beta chain has a frequency of little significance. This chain uses TRBV3-1 with TRBJ2-7, with 9 bases that match TRBD2. The germline V gene has CDR1 LGHDT and CDR2 YNNKEL (reference sequence). CDR3 length: 15 residues. After removal of 4 bases from V and 3 bases from J, the junction contained 7 bases not matched to a gene. CDR3 bases: TGTGCCAGCAGCCCTTGGGGTAGCGGGAGCTACGAGCAGTACTTC. This encodes CASSPWGSGSYEQYF.

This clonotype was counted many times. Because the library targeted alpha chains, this beta chain is an off-target read whose size means little. The V call is TRBV7-8, the J call TRBJ2-2, with D tentatively TRBD1 (5 bases). The CDR3 is 15 amino acids. V lost 1 base to trimming and J lost 5 bases, with 11 bases between them. Germline V gene data show CDR1 as SGHVS and CDR2 as FQNEAQ. The DNA for the CDR3 is TGTGCCAGCAGCTTAGTGGTGGGGCAGACCGGGGAGCTGTTTTTT. It specifies CASSLVVGQTGELFF.

This clonotype occurred many times. Being off target in a library aimed at alpha chains, this beta chain has a size of little meaning. This chain links TRBV4-2 with TRBJ1-5, with D uncertain. Between the trimmed V and J ends, which lost 3 bases and 2 bases, there was a span of 11 bases. CDR3 size: 15 residues. Germline V gene lookup returns CDR1 LGHNA and CDR2 YNFKEQ. Here the CDR3 reads CASSHDTSGNQPQHF. CDR3 coding DNA: TGTGCCAGCAGCCACGATACATCTGGCAATCAGCCCCAGCATTTT.

There are a few counts of this clonotype. This beta chain turned up in a library designed for alpha chains; as an off-target read, its abundance says little. The chain carries TRBV30 and TRBJ1-3; D remains ambiguous. This CDR3 region has 12 residues. CDR1 and CDR2 (germline): GTSNPN, SVGIG (reference sequence). V lost 1 base to trimming and J lost 0 bases, with 1 base between them. CDR3 protein: CAWSGSGNTIYF. The CDR3 DNA sequence: TGTGCCTGGAGTGGCTCTGGAAACACCATATATTTT.